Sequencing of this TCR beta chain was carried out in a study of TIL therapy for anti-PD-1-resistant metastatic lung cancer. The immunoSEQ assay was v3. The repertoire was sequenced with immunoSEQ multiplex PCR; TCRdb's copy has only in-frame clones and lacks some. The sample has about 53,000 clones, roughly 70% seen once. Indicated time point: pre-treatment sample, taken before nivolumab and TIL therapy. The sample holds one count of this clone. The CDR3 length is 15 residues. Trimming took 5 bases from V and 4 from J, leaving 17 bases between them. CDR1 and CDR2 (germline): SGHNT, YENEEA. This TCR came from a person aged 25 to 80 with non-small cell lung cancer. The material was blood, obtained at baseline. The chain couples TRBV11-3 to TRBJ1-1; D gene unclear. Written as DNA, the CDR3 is TGTGCCAGCAGCCCCGATTTCCCCACTTCCACTGAAGCTTTCTTT. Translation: CASSPDFPTSTEAFF.